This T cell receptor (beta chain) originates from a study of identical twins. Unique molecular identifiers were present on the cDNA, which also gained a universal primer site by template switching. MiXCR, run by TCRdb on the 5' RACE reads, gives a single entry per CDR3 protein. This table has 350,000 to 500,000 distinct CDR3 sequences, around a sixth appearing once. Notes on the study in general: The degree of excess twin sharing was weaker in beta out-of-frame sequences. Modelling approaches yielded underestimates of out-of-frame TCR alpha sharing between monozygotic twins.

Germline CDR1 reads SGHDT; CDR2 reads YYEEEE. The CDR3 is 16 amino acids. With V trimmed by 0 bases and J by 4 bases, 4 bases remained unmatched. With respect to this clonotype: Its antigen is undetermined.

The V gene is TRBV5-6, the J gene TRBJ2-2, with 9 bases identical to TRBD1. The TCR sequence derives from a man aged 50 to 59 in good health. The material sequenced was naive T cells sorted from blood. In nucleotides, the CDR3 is TGTGCCAGCAGCTTGGTTAGGGACAGGGTCACCGGGGAGCTGTTTTTT. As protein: CASSLVRDRVTGELFF.